This record looks at one T cell receptor beta chain sequence and its context. Germline V gene sequence: CDR1 LNHDA, CDR2 SQIVND (reference sequence). The CDR3 is 14 amino acids. The V gene lost 5 bases and the J gene lost 7 bases, with 15 bases spanning the gap. The record originates from a study of T cell responses to AZD1222 COVID-19 vaccine. Sequencing used immunoSEQ multiplex PCR; TCRdb keeps in-frame clones, though not all of them. The data contain 150,000 to 200,000 clones, 94% of them singletons. This chain links TRBV19 with TRBJ2-1; a weak D match, TRBD1 (5 bases). Sequenced material: peripheral blood, taken 28 days after the second AZD1222 dose. The origin of this receptor is an adult who received the AZD1222 COVID-19 vaccine. Here the CDR3 reads CASSSQGLLNEQFF. CDR3 bases: TGTGCCAGTAGTTCCCAGGGATTATTGAATGAGCAGTTCTTC. Variable domain in full (rest from reference TRBV19 and TRBJ2-1): DGGITQSPKYLFRKEGQNVTLSCEQNLNHDAMYWYRQDPGQGLRLIYYSQIVNDFQKGDIAEGYSVSREKKESFPLTVTSAQKNPTAFYLCASSSQGLLNEQFFGPGTRLTVL.